The 18 T cell receptor beta chains below were found in one sample sequenced in a study of long-term antiretroviral therapy in people with HIV. With survey level as its setting, the immunoSEQ assay was v3.0. Repertoires were generated with immunoSEQ multiplex PCR, while TCRdb's copy carries only in-frame clones and drops some. The sample lists 30,000 or so clones; over 75% were seen once. Here the sequenced sample was unsorted PBMCs, taken 0.5 years after starting antiretroviral therapy. The receptors stem from a woman between 18 and 30 years old with HIV.

The genes are TRBV4-1 and TRBJ2-5; D is undetermined. Trimming pared 0 bases from V and 5 bases from J, leaving 13 bases between. CDR1 and CDR2 from the germline V gene are MGHRA and YSYEKL. This CDR3 has 15 amino acids. The CDR3 is CASSQDGPGGETQYF. CDR3 coding DNA: TGCGCCAGCAGCCAAGATGGCCCAGGTGGGGAGACCCAGTACTTC.

This chain uses TRBV5-1 with TRBJ2-3; D remains unclear. Trimming took 5 bases from V and 6 from J, leaving 22 bases between them. Germline V gives CDR1 SGHRS, CDR2 YFSETQ. The CDR3 totals 16 residues. CDR3 nucleotide sequence: TGCGCCAGCAGACCTTCCGGCTACTCAGGAGCCGATACGCAGTATTTT. Protein: CASRPSGYSGADTQYF. The full variable domain, its missing parts supplied by reference TRBV5-1 and TRBJ2-3, is KAGVTQTPRYLIKTRGQQVTLSCSPISGHRSVSWYQQTPGQGLQFLFEYFSETQRNKGNFPGRFSGRQFSNSRSEMNVSTLELGDSALYLCASRPSGYSGADTQYFGPGTRLTVL.

This rearrangement joins TRBV4-1 to TRBJ1-1, with TRBD1 matching over 7 bases. The V and J ends lost 1 base and 8 bases, in that order; junction bases with no gene match: 7. Germline loops: CDR1 MGHRA, CDR2 YSYEKL. The CDR3 is 14 amino acids. CDR3: CASSQGTGDEEAFF. DNA for the CDR3: TGCGCCAGCAGCCAAGGCACAGGGGATGAAGAAGCTTTCTTT.

This clone was recorded only once. The chain carries TRBV19 and TRBJ2-3; 7 bases match TRBD1. V dropped 10 bases and J dropped 2; count of bases not matched to a gene: 6. Germline-derived CDR1 and CDR2 are LNHDA and SQIVND (reference sequence). The CDR3 extends over 13 amino acids. CDR3 protein: CATYDRVTDTQYF. The CDR3, as DNA: TGTGCCACCTACGACAGGGTCACAGATACGCAGTATTTT.

The chain recombines TRBV10-2 with TRBJ1-1, with 8 bases lining up with TRBD1. Unmatched junction bases numbered 6, after V lost 8 bases and J lost 1 base. CDR3 length: 14 residues. Germline assignment: CDR1 WSHSY and CDR2 SAAADI. In DNA, the CDR3 is TGCGCCAGCGGAATACAGGGGGAGAACACTGAAGCTTTCTTT. Translating gives CASGIQGENTEAFF.

V usage is TRBV6-1 and J usage is TRBJ1-3, with D uncertain. The V end was cut by 0 bases, the J end by 6 bases, with 9 bases between. The CDR3 is made up of 14 amino acids. Germline CDR1 MNHNS, CDR2 SASEGT. CDR3 residues: CASSEAMVLNTIYF. CDR3 nucleotide sequence: TGTGCCAGCAGTGAAGCTATGGTTCTAAACACCATATATTTT.

The CDR3 reads CASSPSYEQYF. Here the CDR3 DNA reads TGTGCCAGCAGCCCTTCCTACGAGCAGTACTTC. The chain couples TRBV11-2 to TRBJ2-7; the D is unclear. CDR3 length: 11 amino acids. Germline V gives CDR1 SGHAT, CDR2 FQNNGV. The V end lost 5 bases, the J end lost 1 base, and 3 bases lay between the germline ends.

This clone was found once. The V gene is TRBV6-6, the J gene TRBJ2-5; TRBD2 matches at 10 bases. J lost 2 bases, V lost 4 bases, and 4 bases had no gene match. The CDR3 spans 15 residues. CDR1 MNHNY and CDR2 SVGAGI come from the germline V gene (reference sequence). CDR3 residues: CASSLTSGEQETQYF. CDR3 DNA: TGTGCCAGCAGTTTAACTAGCGGGGAACAAGAGACCCAGTACTTC.

The chain is built from TRBV28 and TRBJ2-5; the match to TRBD2 covers 14 bases. J gave up 5 bases and V 5 bases, and 10 bases lay outside the gene matches. CDR3 length: 17 residues. CDR1 and CDR2 (germline): MDHEN, SYDVKM. The CDR3 sequence: CASSPPGLAGEGETQYF. The CDR3 DNA is TGTGCCAGCAGTCCTCCGGGACTAGCGGGAGAGGGGGAGACCCAGTACTTC. Drawing the rest from reference TRBV28 and TRBJ2-5, the complete variable domain is DVKVTQSSRYLVKRTGEKVFLECVQDMDHENMFWYRQDPGLGLRLIYFSYDVKMKEKGDIPEGYSVSREKKERFSLILESASTNQTSMYLCASSPPGLAGEGETQYFGPGTRLLVL.

This clone was seen a single time. V usage is TRBV7-2 and J usage is TRBJ2-7, with a tentative D call TRBD2 (6 bases). The CDR3 is 15 amino acids. The V end was cut by 1 base, the J end by 3 bases, with 13 bases between. The germline gives CDR1 SGHTA, CDR2 FQGNSA. CDR3 in amino acids: CASSLERGAGYEQYF. CDR3 DNA: TGTGCCAGCAGCTTAGAACGCGGGGCGGGCTACGAGCAGTACTTC.

The J gene is TRBJ2-7, the V gene TRBV6-5, with 7 bases aligning to TRBD1. This CDR3 comprises 12 residues. Germline lookup yields CDR1 MNHEY and CDR2 SVGAGI. V was pared by 4 bases and J by 6 bases, with 3 bases of the junction left unmatched. Here the CDR3 reads CASSLQGSEQYF. For the CDR3, the DNA is TGTGCCAGCAGTTTACAGGGGAGCGAGCAGTACTTC.

A word on this clone: A read error may account for a junction end that differs from germline. This sequence joins TRBV6-5 and TRBJ2-7; D might be TRBD1 (6 bases). The CDR3 is 12 residues long. Germline V gives CDR1 MNHEY, CDR2 SVGAGI. The CDR3 loop reads CASSYPGGRSDF. CDR3 nucleotide sequence: TGTGCCAGCAGTTACCCTGGGGGCAGGTCGGACTTC.

This chain uses TRBV4-2 with TRBJ2-1, with a tentative D call TRBD2 (6 bases). V dropped 0 bases and J dropped 0 bases, with 9 bases sitting between them. Germline CDR1 and CDR2: LGHNA and YNFKEQ. The CDR3 is made up of 16 amino acids. Here the CDR3 reads CASSQDSGSSYNEQFF. CDR3 coding DNA: TGTGCCAGCAGCCAAGATAGCGGAAGCTCCTACAATGAGCAGTTCTTC.

This chain links TRBV10-3 with TRBJ1-1; 11 nucleotides align to TRBD1. The germline CDR1 and CDR2 sequences are ENHRY and SYGVKD. Germline trimming cut 6 bases from V and 0 bases from J; bases unmatched to any gene: 3. CDR3 size: 15 residues. DNA of the CDR3: TGTGCCATCAGCGGGACAGGGGGATTGAACACTGAAGCTTTCTTT. Translating gives CAISGTGGLNTEAFF.

The rearrangement links TRBV29-1 to TRBJ1-2; the D is unclear. The CDR3 contains 15 residues. Germline V gene lookup returns CDR1 SQVTM and CDR2 ANQGSEA. The V and J ends lost 5 bases and 4 bases respectively, with 20 bases between them. CDR3 bases: TGCAGCGTTCAACCCACCTTCGGCGCCTTCTATGGCTACACCTTC. Encoded protein: CSVQPTFGAFYGYTF.

CDR3 in amino acids: CASSEYPGGKDYEQYF. CDR3 nucleotide sequence: TGTGCCAGCAGTGAATATCCCGGGGGTAAGGACTACGAGCAGTACTTC. The chain uses TRBV25-1 and TRBJ2-7; TRBD2 might be the D (6 bases). This CDR3 comprises 16 residues. Germline-derived CDR1 and CDR2 are MGHDK and SYGVNS. V gave up 0 bases and J gave up 3 bases, with 15 bases separating them.

V gene TRBV27 combines with J gene TRBJ2-1; 10 bases line up with TRBD2. This CDR3 is 19 amino acids long. Germline-derived CDR1 and CDR2 are MNHEY and SMNVEV (reference sequence). Trimming at V came to 3 bases and at J to 4 bases, leaving 15 bases not matched to a gene. The CDR3 coding sequence is TGTGCCAGCAGTTTTCAGCCAGGGACTAGCGTTCAACCTTACAATGAGCAGTTCTTC. It codes for CASSFQPGTSVQPYNEQFF.

The chain links TRBV6-5 to TRBJ1-5, with 11 bases lining up with TRBD1. V shed 2 bases and J 7 bases; nucleotides not matched to a gene: 1. From germline, CDR1 is MNHEY and CDR2 SVGAGI. The CDR3 covers 14 residues. The CDR3 loop is CASSYGDRGQPQHF. The CDR3 nucleotides are TGTGCCAGCAGTTACGGGGACAGGGGGCAGCCCCAGCATTTT.